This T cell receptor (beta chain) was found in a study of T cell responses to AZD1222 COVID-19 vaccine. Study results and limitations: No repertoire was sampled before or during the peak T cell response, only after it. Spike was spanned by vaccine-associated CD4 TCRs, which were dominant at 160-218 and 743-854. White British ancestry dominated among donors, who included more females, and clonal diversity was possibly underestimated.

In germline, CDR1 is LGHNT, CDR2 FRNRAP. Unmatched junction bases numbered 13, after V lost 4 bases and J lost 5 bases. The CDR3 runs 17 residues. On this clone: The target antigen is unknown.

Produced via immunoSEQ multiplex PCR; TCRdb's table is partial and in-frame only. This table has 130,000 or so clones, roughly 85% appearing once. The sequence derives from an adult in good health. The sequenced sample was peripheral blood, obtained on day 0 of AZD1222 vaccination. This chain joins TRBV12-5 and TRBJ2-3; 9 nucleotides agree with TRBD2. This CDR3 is CASGSQTAGGPKDTQYF. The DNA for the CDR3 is TGTGCTAGTGGTTCGCAGACGGCGGGAGGGCCCAAAGATACGCAGTATTTT.